Listed here is a single T cell receptor beta chain. These data come from a study of blood T cell repertoires in COVID-19. Across the whole study: Nucleic acid was either cDNA or gDNA, and it came from T cells, B-cell-depleted T cells, or PBMCs.

Sequenced by immunoSEQ multiplex PCR; TCRdb stores in-frame clones only, minus some. This table holds 95,000 to 150,000 clones, about 82% found once. The V and J ends lost 5 bases and 0 bases respectively, with 8 bases between them. The CDR3 length is 13 residues. CDR1 SEHNR and CDR2 FQNEAQ come from the germline V gene (reference sequence). This TCR was recovered from a man aged 55 to 70 with active or convalescent COVID-19. The sample was peripheral blood. The chain recombines TRBV7-9 with TRBJ2-7; TRBD2 might be the D (6 bases). The CDR3: CASSRDSSYEQYF. In DNA, the CDR3 is TGTGCCAGCAGCCGGGACTCCTCCTACGAGCAGTACTTC.